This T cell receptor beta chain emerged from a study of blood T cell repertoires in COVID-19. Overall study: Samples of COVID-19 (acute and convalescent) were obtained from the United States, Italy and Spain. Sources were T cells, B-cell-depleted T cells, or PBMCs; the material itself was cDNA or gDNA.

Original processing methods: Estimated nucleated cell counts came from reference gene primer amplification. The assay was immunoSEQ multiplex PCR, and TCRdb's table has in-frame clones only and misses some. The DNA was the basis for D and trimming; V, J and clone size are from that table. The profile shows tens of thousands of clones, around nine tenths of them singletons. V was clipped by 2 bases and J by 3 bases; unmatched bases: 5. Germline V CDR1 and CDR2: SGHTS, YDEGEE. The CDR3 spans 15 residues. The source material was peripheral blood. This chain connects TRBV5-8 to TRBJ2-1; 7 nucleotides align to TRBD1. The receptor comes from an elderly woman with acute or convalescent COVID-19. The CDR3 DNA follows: TGTGCCAGCAGCTTCGACAGGGTGGGCTACAATGAGCAGTTCTTC. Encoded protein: CASSFDRVGYNEQFF. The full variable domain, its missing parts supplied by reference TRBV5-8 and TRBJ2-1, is EAGVTQSPTHLIKTRGQQATLRCSPISGHTSVYWYQQALGLGLQFLLWYDEGEERNRGNFPPRFSGRQFPNYSSELNVNALELEDSALYLCASSFDRVGYNEQFFGPGTRLTVL.